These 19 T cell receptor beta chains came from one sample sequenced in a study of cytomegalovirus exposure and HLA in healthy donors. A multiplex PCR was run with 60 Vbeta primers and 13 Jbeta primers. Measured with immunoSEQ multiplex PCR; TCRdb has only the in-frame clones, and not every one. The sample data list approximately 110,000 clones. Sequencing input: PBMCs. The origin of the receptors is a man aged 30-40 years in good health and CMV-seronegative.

The CDR3 coding sequence is TGTGCCAGCAGGTCTTCCTACGAGCAGTACTTC. Its protein product is CASRSSYEQYF. This chain joins TRBV7-2 and TRBJ2-7; the D is unclear. V lost 6 bases and J 1 base, leaving 4 bases between the germline ends. This CDR3 has 11 residues. Germline CDR1 reads SGHTA; CDR2 reads FQGNSA.

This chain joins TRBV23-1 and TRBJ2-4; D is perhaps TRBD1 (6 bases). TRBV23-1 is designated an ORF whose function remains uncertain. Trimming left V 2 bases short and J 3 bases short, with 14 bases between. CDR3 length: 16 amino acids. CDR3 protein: CASSQHRGKNKNIQYF. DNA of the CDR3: TGCGCCAGCAGTCAACATAGGGGGAAAAACAAAAACATTCAGTACTTC.

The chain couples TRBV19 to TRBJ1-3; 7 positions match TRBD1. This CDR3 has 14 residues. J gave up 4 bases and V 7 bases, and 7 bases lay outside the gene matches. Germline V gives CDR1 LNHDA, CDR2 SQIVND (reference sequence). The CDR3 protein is CASTPTGSGNTIYF. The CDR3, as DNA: TGTGCCAGTACCCCGACAGGGTCCGGAAACACCATATATTTT. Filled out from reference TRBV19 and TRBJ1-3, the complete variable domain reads DGGITQSPKYLFRKEGQNVTLSCEQNLNHDAMYWYRQDPGQGLRLIYYSQIVNDFQKGDIAEGYSVSREKKESFPLTVTSAQKNPTAFYLCASTPTGSGNTIYFGEGSWLTVV.

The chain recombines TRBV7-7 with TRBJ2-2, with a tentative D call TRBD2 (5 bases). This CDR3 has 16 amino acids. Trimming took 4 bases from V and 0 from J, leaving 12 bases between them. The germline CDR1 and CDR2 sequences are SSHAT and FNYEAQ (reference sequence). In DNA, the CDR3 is TGTGCCAGCAGCTCCGAGAGCGGCACGAACACCGGGGAGCTGTTTTTT. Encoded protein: CASSSESGTNTGELFF.

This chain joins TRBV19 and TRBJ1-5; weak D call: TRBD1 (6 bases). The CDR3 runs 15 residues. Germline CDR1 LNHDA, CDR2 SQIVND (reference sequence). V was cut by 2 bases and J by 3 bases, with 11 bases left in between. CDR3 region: CASSIYRVFNQPQHF. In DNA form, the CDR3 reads TGTGCCAGTAGTATATACAGGGTTTTCAATCAGCCCCAGCATTTT.

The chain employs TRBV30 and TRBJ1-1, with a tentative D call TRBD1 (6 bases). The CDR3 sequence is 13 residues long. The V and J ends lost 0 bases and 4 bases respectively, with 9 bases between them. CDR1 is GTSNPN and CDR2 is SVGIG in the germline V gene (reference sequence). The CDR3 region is CAWSVRGGTEAFF. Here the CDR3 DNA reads TGTGCCTGGAGTGTACGAGGGGGCACTGAAGCTTTCTTT.

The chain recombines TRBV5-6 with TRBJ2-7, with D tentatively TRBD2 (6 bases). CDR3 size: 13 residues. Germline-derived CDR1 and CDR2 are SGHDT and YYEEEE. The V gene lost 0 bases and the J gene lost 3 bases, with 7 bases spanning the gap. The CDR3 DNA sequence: TGTGCCAGCAGCTTGGGGGACTTCTACGAGCAGTACTTC. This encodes CASSLGDFYEQYF.

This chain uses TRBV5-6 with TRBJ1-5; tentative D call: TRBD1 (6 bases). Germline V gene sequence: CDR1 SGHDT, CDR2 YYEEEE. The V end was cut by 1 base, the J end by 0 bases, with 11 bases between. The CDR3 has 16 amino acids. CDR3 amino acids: CASSLSPGDSNQPQHF. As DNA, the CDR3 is TGTGCCAGCAGCTTGTCACCAGGGGATAGCAATCAGCCCCAGCATTTT.

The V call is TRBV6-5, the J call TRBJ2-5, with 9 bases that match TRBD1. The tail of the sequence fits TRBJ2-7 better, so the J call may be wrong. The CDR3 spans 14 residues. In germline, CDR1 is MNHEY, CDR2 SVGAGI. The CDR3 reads CASSRQGGINEQYF. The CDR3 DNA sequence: TGTGCCAGCAGTAGACAGGGGGGTATCAACGAGCAGTACTTC.

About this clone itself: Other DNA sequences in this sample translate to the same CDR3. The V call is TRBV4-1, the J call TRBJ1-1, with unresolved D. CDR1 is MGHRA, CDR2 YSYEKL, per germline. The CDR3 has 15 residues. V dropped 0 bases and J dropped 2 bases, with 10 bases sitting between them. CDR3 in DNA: TGCGCCAGCAGCCAAGATGGACCGGGAAACACTGAAGCTTTCTTT. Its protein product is CASSQDGPGNTEAFF.

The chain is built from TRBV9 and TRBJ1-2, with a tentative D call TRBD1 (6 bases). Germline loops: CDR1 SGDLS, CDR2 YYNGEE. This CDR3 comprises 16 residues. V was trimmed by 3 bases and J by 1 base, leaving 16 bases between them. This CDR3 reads CASSGGPGHGNYGYTF. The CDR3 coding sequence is TGTGCCAGCAGCGGCGGACCGGGACATGGTAACTATGGCTACACCTTC.

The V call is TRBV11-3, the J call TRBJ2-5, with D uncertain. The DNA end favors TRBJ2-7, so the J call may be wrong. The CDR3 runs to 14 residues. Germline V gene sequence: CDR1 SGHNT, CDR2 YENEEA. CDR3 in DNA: TGTGCCAGCAGCCGACACGGCGAATCCAACGAGCAGTACTTC. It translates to CASSRHGESNEQYF.

CDR3: CASSPAQGGGETQYF. The CDR3 nucleotides are TGCGCCAGCAGCCCGGCCCAGGGCGGCGGAGAGACCCAGTACTTC. This chain links TRBV5-1 with TRBJ2-5; the D gene is possibly TRBD1 (5 bases). Deletions cut 4 bases from V and 4 bases from J, with 17 bases between. This CDR3 contains 15 residues. CDR1 is SGHRS, CDR2 YFSETQ, per germline.

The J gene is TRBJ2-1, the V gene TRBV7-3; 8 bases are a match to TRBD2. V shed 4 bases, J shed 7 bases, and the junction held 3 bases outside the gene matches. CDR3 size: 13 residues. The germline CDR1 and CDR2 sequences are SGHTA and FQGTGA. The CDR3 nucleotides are TGTGCCAGCAGCTACGGGGGGGGGAATGAGCAGTTCTTC. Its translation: CASSYGGGNEQFF.

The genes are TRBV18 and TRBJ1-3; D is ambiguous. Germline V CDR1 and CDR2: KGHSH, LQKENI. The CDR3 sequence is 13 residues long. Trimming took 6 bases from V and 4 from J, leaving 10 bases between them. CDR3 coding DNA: TGTGCCAGCTCCCCCGGAGGGGGAAACACCATATATTTT. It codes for CASSPGGGNTIYF.

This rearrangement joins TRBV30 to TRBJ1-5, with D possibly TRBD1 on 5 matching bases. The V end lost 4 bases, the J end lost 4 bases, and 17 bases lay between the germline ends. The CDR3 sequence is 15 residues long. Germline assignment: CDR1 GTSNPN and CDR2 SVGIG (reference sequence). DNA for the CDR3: TGTGCCTGGAACCCCCCCCGGGGGGATAATCAGCCCCAGCATTTT. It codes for CAWNPPRGDNQPQHF.

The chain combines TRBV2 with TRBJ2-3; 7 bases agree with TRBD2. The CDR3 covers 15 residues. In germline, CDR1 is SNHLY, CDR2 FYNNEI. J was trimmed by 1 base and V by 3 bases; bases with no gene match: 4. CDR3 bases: TGTGCCAGCAGTGAGGGTCTAGCGGGCACAGATACGCAGTATTTT. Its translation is CASSEGLAGTDTQYF.

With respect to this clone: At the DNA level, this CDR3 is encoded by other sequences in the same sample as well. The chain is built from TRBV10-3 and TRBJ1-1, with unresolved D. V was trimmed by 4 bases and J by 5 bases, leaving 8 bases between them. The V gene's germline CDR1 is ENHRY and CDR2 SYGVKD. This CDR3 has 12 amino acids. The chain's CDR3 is CAISVTGTEAFF. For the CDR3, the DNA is TGTGCCATCAGTGTTACGGGAACTGAAGCTTTCTTT.

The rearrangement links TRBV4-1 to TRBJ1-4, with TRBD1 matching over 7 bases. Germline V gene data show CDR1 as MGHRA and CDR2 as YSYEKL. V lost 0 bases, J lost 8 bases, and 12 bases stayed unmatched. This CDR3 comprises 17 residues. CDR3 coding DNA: TGCGCCAGCAGCCAAGATTATCCAACAGGGGTGGGGGAAAAACTGTTTTTT. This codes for CASSQDYPTGVGEKLFF.